The sequence of this TCR beta chain was determined in a study of a mutant IDH1 vaccine in newly diagnosed glioma. Study summary: Initiation of the vaccine course occurred 4-6 weeks after radiotherapy alone, or alongside temozolomide cycles. The week-35 safety follow-up was V12, and the week-47 study end was V13.

The time point was: week 47, end of study. Every single dose of the vaccine, 300 ug of mutant IDH1 20-mer peptide, came with topical imiquimod. For this clone: Antigen: not known.

Data came from immunoSEQ multiplex PCR; TCRdb stores just in-frame clones and leaves some out. Found here are fewer than 85,000 clones, around four fifths of them singletons; the top ten hold roughly 5.2%. The CDR3 runs to 15 residues. CDR1 LGHNA and CDR2 YNFKEQ come from the germline V gene. V gave up 2 bases and J gave up 9 bases; unmatched junction bases: 7. This receptor was taken from a man aged 35-49 years with glioma. Sequenced material: PBMCs, taken from a glioma patient whose treatment included an IDH1 peptide vaccine. The chain uses TRBV4-2 and TRBJ1-6; TRBD1 aligns across 7 bases. In nucleotides, the CDR3 is TGTGCCAGCAGCCAAACCGGACAGGAACGTTCACCCCTCCACTTT. Translation gives CASSQTGQERSPLHF.